This TCR beta chain is from a study of glioma-infiltrating T cells. Amplification of TCR alpha and beta CDR3 regions from RNA used iRepertoire nested multiplex PCR. One-step reverse transcription and amplification started from approximately 100-400 ng of tissue mRNA or PBMC total RNA. TCRdb re-called the multiplex PCR reads with MiXCR, one entry per CDR3 protein. The data hold over 130,000 distinct CDR3 sequences, with 30% to 40% observed a single time. The CDR3 runs to 11 residues. The germline V gene has CDR1 MGHDK and CDR2 SYGVNS. Trimming stripped 6 bases from V and 1 base from J, with 3 bases between. There are a few counts of this clonotype.

The sequencing input was glioma tissue, nonneoplastic brain tissue, or PBMCs (not recorded which). The chain recombines TRBV25-1 with TRBJ1-2; D is undetermined. The sequence was collected from a human donor with low-grade glioma or glioblastoma, undergoing nonglioma brain surgery, or in good health (not recorded which). CDR3 bases: TGTGCCAGCAGGAGTAACTATGGCTACACCTTC. Its protein is CASRSNYGYTF.